The 10 T cell receptor beta chains reported below all come from one sample, sequenced in a study of graft-versus-host responses after intestinal transplantation. The table came from immunoSEQ multiplex PCR; TCRdb's copy has only in-frame clones and leaves some out. The sample contains roughly 98,000 clones, 85% to 95% of which appear only once. No antigens are known for them. The sequenced sample was unstimulated CD8+ T cells sorted from spleen or lymph node cells, obtained before transplant. Every receptor here comes from a human donor who was the organ donor for an intestinal transplant.

The chain combines TRBV19 with TRBJ2-7; TRBD2 is a possible D gene (6 bases). Trimming shortened V by 3 bases and J by 4 bases, and 13 bases separated the two germline ends. The CDR3 covers 14 residues. CDR1 and CDR2 from the germline V gene are LNHDA and SQIVND (reference sequence). CDR3 residues: CASSIGGTGYEQYF. As DNA, the CDR3 is TGTGCCAGTAGTATCGGAGGGACCGGATACGAGCAGTACTTC.

This clone was observed once. The rearrangement uses TRBV18 and TRBJ2-7; 7 nucleotides line up with TRBD2. Germline CDR1 and CDR2: KGHSH and LQKENI. The CDR3 covers 14 residues. V lost 1 base, J lost 4 bases, and 4 bases stayed unmatched. CDR3 nucleotide sequence: TGTGCCAGCTCACCACAAGCGGGACGTTACGAGCAGTACTTC. Protein product: CASSPQAGRYEQYF.

The chain is built from TRBV5-4 and TRBJ2-3, with 8 nucleotides matching TRBD2. J was trimmed by 4 bases and V by 4 bases; bases with no gene match: 8. The CDR3 covers 15 residues. Germline V gene data show CDR1 as SGHNT and CDR2 as YYREEE (reference sequence). The DNA of the CDR3 is TGTGCCAGCAGCCCGAAGCGGGGGAGGTCAGATACGCAGTATTTT. The encoded protein is CASSPKRGRSDTQYF.

V usage is TRBV14 and J usage is TRBJ2-2, with D uncertain. The CDR3 length is 13 residues. Germline CDR1 reads SGHDN; CDR2 reads FVKESK. V lost 1 base, J lost 3 bases, and 3 bases lay in between. The CDR3 sequence is CASSQVYTGELFF. In DNA, the CDR3 is TGTGCCAGCAGCCAAGTCTACACCGGGGAGCTGTTTTTT. The full variable domain, its missing parts supplied by reference TRBV14 and TRBJ2-2, is EAGVTQFPSHSVIEKGQTVTLRCDPISGHDNLYWYRRVMGKEIKFLLHFVKESKQDESGMPNNRFLAERTGGTYSTLKVQPAELEDSGVYFCASSQVYTGELFFGEGSRLTVL.

The rearrangement joins TRBV7-2 to TRBJ1-2, with TRBD1 identical over 7 bases. The CDR3 length is 17 residues. The germline V gene has CDR1 SGHTA and CDR2 FQGNSA. Trimming removed 1 base from V and 0 bases from J; junction bases left unmatched: 8. The DNA of the CDR3 is TGTGCCAGCAGCTTAGAAGCCGGACAGGATTCTAACTATGGCTACACCTTC. It translates to CASSLEAGQDSNYGYTF. The full variable domain, rest sourced from reference TRBV7-2 and TRBJ1-2, is GAGVSQSPSNKVTEKGKDVELRCDPISGHTALYWYRQSLGQGLEFLIYFQGNSAPDKSGLPSDRFSAERTGGSVSTLTIQRTQQEDSAVYLCASSLEAGQDSNYGYTFGSGTRLTVV.

The chain joins TRBV4-1 to TRBJ2-7; D is possibly TRBD1 (5 bases). The germline CDR1 and CDR2 sequences are MGHRA and YSYEKL. CDR3 length: 16 residues. V dropped 0 bases and J dropped 4 bases, with 16 bases sitting between them. The CDR3 is CASSQDASGYLYEQYF. Written as DNA, the CDR3 is TGCGCCAGCAGCCAAGATGCGTCAGGGTACCTTTACGAGCAGTACTTC.

The chain employs TRBV5-6 and TRBJ2-3; 9 bases map to TRBD2. The CDR3 is made up of 17 amino acids. Germline CDR1 is SGHDT and CDR2 is YYEEEE. The J segment lost 6 bases and the V segment lost 0 bases, leaving 11 bases of the junction unmatched. CDR3 in DNA: TGTGCCAGCAGCTTGGCCCCGTCTAGCGGGGTAGGGGATACGCAGTATTTT. Translated, it gives CASSLAPSSGVGDTQYF.

The chain combines TRBV11-3 with TRBJ2-7, with 11 bases identical to TRBD2. V shed 1 base and J 4 bases; nucleotides not matched to a gene: 6. Per germline, CDR1 SGHNT and CDR2 YENEEA. CDR3 length equals 16 residues. The CDR3 loop reads CASSLATSGGPYEQYF. In nucleotides, the CDR3 is TGTGCCAGCAGCTTAGCTACTAGCGGGGGCCCGTACGAGCAGTACTTC.

This clone has just one count. The chain is built from TRBV5-4 and TRBJ1-4; the D gene is possibly TRBD1 (6 bases). The V end was cut by 7 bases, the J end by 8 bases, with 15 bases between. Germline CDR1 is SGHNT and CDR2 is YYREEE (reference sequence). There are 13 residues in the CDR3. This CDR3 is CASGEGGTEKLFF. The CDR3 nucleotides are TGTGCCAGCGGGGAGGGGGGGACCGAAAAACTGTTTTTT.

V and J are TRBV5-4 and TRBJ2-2; a weak D match, TRBD2 (5 bases). This CDR3 contains 14 residues. Trimming stripped 5 bases from V and 3 bases from J, with 11 bases between. Germline CDR1 SGHNT, CDR2 YYREEE (reference sequence). This chain's CDR3 is CASREGIDTGELFF. The CDR3 coding sequence is TGTGCCAGCAGAGAGGGAATTGACACCGGGGAGCTGTTTTTT.